This T cell receptor beta chain was sequenced for a study of sequential checkpoint blockade in melanoma. Overall study: First-line arms were nivolumab then ipilimumab, or the reverse, randomized 1:1.

Germline CDR1 and CDR2: LGHNA and YSLEER. The CDR3 is 16 amino acids. With V trimmed by 0 bases and J by 8 bases, 9 bases remained unmatched. The repertoire was sequenced with immunoSEQ multiplex PCR; TCRdb's copy has only in-frame clones and lacks some. The table records roughly 20,000 clones, 69% of them present only once. Noted treatment: randomized to nivolumab then ipilimumab (arm A) or the reverse (arm B). No patient had prior DNA-damaging chemotherapy. Live CD3+CD8+ CD19− CD56− cells were sorted from PBMCs. The sequence was obtained from a human donor with melanoma. Sequences were derived from CD8+ T cells sorted from blood (inferred from file names), sampled from a patient given nivolumab and ipilimumab in sequence. The V gene is TRBV4-3, the J gene TRBJ1-4, with TRBD1 matching over 7 bases. The CDR3 sequence: CASSQDRQGINEKLFF. The CDR3 region has the DNA TGCGCCAGCAGCCAAGACCGACAGGGAATCAACGAAAAACTGTTTTTT.